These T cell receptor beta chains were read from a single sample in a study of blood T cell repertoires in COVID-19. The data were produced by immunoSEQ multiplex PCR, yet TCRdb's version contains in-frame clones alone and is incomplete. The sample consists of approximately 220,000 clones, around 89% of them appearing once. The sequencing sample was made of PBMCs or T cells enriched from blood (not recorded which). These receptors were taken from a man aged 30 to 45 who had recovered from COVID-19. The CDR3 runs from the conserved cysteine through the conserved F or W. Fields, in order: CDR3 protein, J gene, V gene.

CDR3 protein: CASSLGLAGVDTQYF
J gene: TRBJ2-3
V gene: TRBV7-2

CDR3 protein: CASSSYGLRVGGYTF
J gene: TRBJ1-2
V gene: TRBV6-5

CDR3 protein: CASSEREGETQYF
J gene: TRBJ2-5
V gene: TRBV2

CDR3 protein: CASSVGTGYGYTF
J gene: TRBJ1-2
V gene: TRBV5-6

CDR3 protein: CASSQSGDRFATNEKLFF
J gene: TRBJ1-4
V gene: TRBV4-1

CDR3 protein: CASSVRGIDGYTF
J gene: TRBJ1-2
V gene: TRBV9

CDR3 protein: CASSLRGGTLGTGELFF
J gene: TRBJ2-2
V gene: TRBV7-6

CDR3 protein: CASSPPWTSGDIYNEQFF
J gene: TRBJ2-1
V gene: TRBV13

CDR3 protein: CASSEGSGARTGELFF
J gene: TRBJ2-2
V gene: TRBV10-2

CDR3 protein: CASSYGQPNTEAFF
J gene: TRBJ1-1
V gene: TRBV6-2/TRBV6-3

CDR3 protein: CSVGGHTTGELFF
J gene: TRBJ2-2
V gene: TRBV29-1

CDR3 protein: CASSLGERGTEAFF
J gene: TRBJ1-1
V gene: TRBV5-4

CDR3 protein: CASSEDIWAPNYGYTF
J gene: TRBJ1-2
V gene: TRBV6-1

CDR3 protein: CASSLEFGGEQYF
J gene: TRBJ2-7
V gene: TRBV11-3

CDR3 protein: CAWRPRTGGNTEAFF
J gene: TRBJ1-1
V gene: TRBV30

CDR3 protein: CASSLAWTGMNTEAFF
J gene: TRBJ1-1
V gene: TRBV7-8

CDR3 protein: CASSSTGGFGNTIYF
J gene: TRBJ1-3
V gene: TRBV7-2

CDR3 protein: CASSRTGQGTEAFF
J gene: TRBJ1-1
V gene: TRBV19

CDR3 protein: CASSYSGQARHEQYF
J gene: TRBJ2-7
V gene: TRBV6-6

CDR3 protein: CASSHAAGNEKLFF
J gene: TRBJ1-4
V gene: TRBV7-2